Following are 20 T cell receptor beta chains from one sample sequenced in a study of tumor and adjacent non-tumor tissue in lung cancer. This sample's RNA came from whole unsorted tissue. Three rounds of nested PCR, following a modified ARM-PCR protocol, produced the TCRbeta library. Using its own MiXCR run on the multiplex PCR reads, TCRdb lists one record per CDR3 protein. Here the sample spans under 250,000 distinct CDR3 sequences, 71% being singletons. The sequenced material came from lung tumor tissue. These TCRs come from a man between 60 and 70 years old with non-small cell lung cancer.

In regard to this clonotype: This could be a read error, since a much larger clone is one nucleotide away. The V and J genes are TRBV6-6 and TRBJ1-6, with unresolved D. The CDR3 has 14 amino acids. V dropped 6 bases and J dropped 5 bases, with 11 bases sitting between them. CDR1 and CDR2 from the germline V gene are MNHNY and SVGAGI (reference sequence). The CDR3 region has the DNA TGTGCCAGCAGCCCCGACAACAATAATTCACCCCTCCACTTT. It translates to CASSPDNNNSPLHF.

Comments on this clonotype: Its ends do not fully match the called genes, so a read error is possible. The chain links TRBV5-1 to TRBJ2-2; D tentatively fits TRBD1 or TRBD2 (5 bases each). The germline V gene has CDR1 SGHRS and CDR2 YFSETQ. The CDR3 length is 12 residues. The CDR3 protein is CASSLGLGDLFF. The CDR3 nucleotides read TGCGCCAGCAGCTTGGGCCTCGGGGACCTGTTTTTT.

In regard to this clonotype: Since a much larger clone is just one base distant, this may be a read error. V is TRBV20-1 and J is TRBJ2-1, with 11 positions matching TRBD2. CDR1 and CDR2 from the germline V gene are DFQATT and SNEGSKA (reference sequence). The CDR3 contains 13 residues. CDR3: CSTRLAGRNEQFF. In nucleotides, the CDR3 is TGCAGTACTAGACTAGCGGGGAGGAATGAGCAGTTCTTC.

As regards this clonotype: Without the conserved terminal phenylalanine or tryptophan, this CDR3 likely stems from a read error. The rearrangement links TRBV11-3 to TRBJ1-2; D is perhaps TRBD1 (5 bases). V lost 5 bases and J 4 bases, leaving 17 bases between the germline ends. Germline assignment: CDR1 SGHNT and CDR2 YENEEA. This CDR3 has 15 residues. The CDR3 loop is CASSDPVQGVYGYTL. CDR3 nucleotides: TGTGCCAGCAGCGATCCAGTTCAGGGAGTCTATGGCTACACCTTA.

On this clonotype itself: A much larger clone differs from this one at a single base, so this may be a read error. Written as DNA, the CDR3 is TGCAGTGCTCTCCCTCTTGTCGACAGGTGGCTGAGGGAGCAGTACTTC. Protein: CSALPLVDRWLREQYF. The rearrangement uses TRBV20-1 and TRBJ2-7; D is perhaps TRBD1 (6 bases). Trimming cost V 5 bases and J 7 bases, with 27 bases left between them. This CDR3 is built from 16 residues. The germline CDR1 and CDR2 sequences are DFQATT and SNEGSKA (reference sequence).

About this clonotype itself: One end of the junction does not line up with germline, which may come from a read error. V is TRBV20-1 and J is TRBJ1-1, with a weak D call TRBD1 (6 bases). The CDR3 is 14 residues long. CDR1 and CDR2 (germline): DFQATT, SNEGSKA (reference sequence). CDR3 loop: CGASTQGFYTEAFF. The CDR3, as DNA: TGCGGTGCTAGCACTCAGGGGTTCTACACTGAAGCTTTCTTT.

The chain uses TRBV11-2 and TRBJ1-6; D is undetermined. The V and J ends lost 10 bases and 4 bases respectively, with 17 bases between them. CDR1 is SGHAT and CDR2 is FQNNGV in the germline V gene. The CDR3 is made up of 15 amino acids. CDR3 sequence reads: CANREMTEYNSPLHF. In nucleotides, the CDR3 is TGTGCCAACAGAGAGATGACTGAGTATAATTCACCCCTCCACTTT.

This clonotype has a single count. A much larger clone lies a single base off, so this may be a read error. The gene calls are TRBV29-1 and TRBJ1-1; no firm D call. The CDR3 length is 12 residues. Trimming removed 7 bases at V and 4 bases at J, with 13 bases between. Looked up from germline, CDR1 is SQVTM and CDR2 is ANQGSEA. The CDR3 spells CSDVWWSTEAFF. In DNA form, the CDR3 reads TGCAGCGACGTCTGGTGGTCCACTGAAGCTTTCTTT.

This clonotype was counted once. Germline is not matched at one junction end, which may reflect a read error. The genes are TRBV6-5 and TRBJ1-2; D gene uncertain. Germline V gene lookup returns CDR1 MNHEY and CDR2 SVGAGI. The CDR3 extends over 17 amino acids. CDR3 nucleotides: TGTGCCAGCAGTTCACCCGGACGGAGAGCGACTAAATATGGCTACACCTTC. Translated: CASSSPGRRATKYGYTF.

CDR3 DNA: TGTGCCAGCTGCGGGCAGACCAATCAGCCCCAGTATTTT. This encodes CASCGQTNQPQYF. The gene calls are TRBV6-1 and TRBJ1-5, with a tentative D call TRBD2 (5 bases). The DNA end lines up better with TRBJ2-3; the J call may be wrong. Germline lookup yields CDR1 MNHNS and CDR2 SASEGT. This CDR3 is 13 amino acids long.

In the case of this clonotype: Given a much more abundant clone one base away, this may be a read error. The J gene is TRBJ2-5, the V gene TRBV29-1, with D perhaps TRBD2 (6 bases). CDR1 SQVTM and CDR2 ANQGSEA come from the germline V gene. The CDR3 totals 14 residues. The CDR3 sequence is CSVGARDFQETLYF. The CDR3 nucleotides read TGCAGCGTTGGGGCCCGGGACTTCCAAGAGACCCTGTACTTC.

In its sample, this clonotype was seen many times. The chain links TRBV6-1 to TRBJ1-6; D is uncertain. V lost 6 bases, J lost 5 bases, and 8 bases lay in between. The CDR3 runs to 13 residues. The germline gives CDR1 MNHNS, CDR2 SASEGT. The CDR3 coding sequence is TGTGCCAGCAGCACGGACGATAATTCACCCCTCCACTTT. Its translation is CASSTDDNSPLHF.

Comments on this clonotype: Compared with germline, one end of the junction differs, possibly owing to a read error. V gene TRBV20-1 combines with J gene TRBJ1-1; 7 bases line up with TRBD1. The CDR3 is 15 residues long. Germline loops: CDR1 DFQATT, CDR2 SNEGSKA (reference sequence). The DNA of the CDR3 is TGCAGTGCTGGCGACAGGGAGGGGATGAACACTGAAACTTTCTTT. The encoded protein is CSAGDREGMNTETFF.

The gene calls are TRBV6-6 and TRBJ1-1; no firm D call. Germline-derived CDR1 and CDR2 are MNHNY and SVGAGI (reference sequence). The V gene lost 2 bases and the J gene lost 10 bases, with 11 bases spanning the gap. CDR3 length equals 12 residues. In DNA, the CDR3 is TGTGCCAGCAGTTACCACGGCGCGGGAGCTTTCTTT. This encodes CASSYHGAGAFF.

Remarks on this clonotype: Germline is not matched at one junction end, which may reflect a read error. The rearrangement uses TRBV4-2 and TRBJ1-6, with D tentatively TRBD1 (6 bases). This CDR3 spans 15 amino acids. Germline CDR1 and CDR2: LGHNA and YNFKEQ. CDR3 region: CASNQEGGGGSPLHF. The DNA for the CDR3 is TGTGCCAGCAACCAAGAAGGGGGGGGTGGCTCACCTCTCCACTTT.

With respect to this clonotype: One end of the junction fails to match germline, which may point to a read error. The rearrangement uses TRBV20-1 and TRBJ1-1; D gene unclear. This CDR3 comprises 15 residues. CDR1 is DFQATT, CDR2 SNEGSKA, per germline (reference sequence). CDR3 in DNA: TGTAGTACTAGAGATGGTTTAGCAAGGCAGACTGAAGCTTTCTTT. Translated, it gives CSTRDGLARQTEAFF.

The rearrangement links TRBV7-2 to TRBJ2-7; 8 bases are a match to TRBD2. The CDR3 has 14 residues. CDR1 and CDR2 (germline): SGHTA, FQGNSA. The trim removed 4 bases at V and 6 bases at J, leaving 8 bases unmatched. The CDR3 loop reads CASSWTSPGSEQYF. The CDR3 nucleotides are TGTGCCAGCAGCTGGACTAGCCCGGGAAGCGAGCAGTACTTC.

As regards this clonotype: This clone may be a read error of a much larger clone one base away. V usage is TRBV20-1 and J usage is TRBJ1-5, with a weak D call TRBD1 (5 bases). V gave up 0 bases and J gave up 5 bases, with 17 bases separating them. There are 16 residues in the CDR3. Germline loops: CDR1 DFQATT, CDR2 SNEGSKA (reference sequence). This chain's CDR3 is CSARDSARWGYQPQHF. CDR3 bases: TGCAGTGCTAGAGATTCGGCACGGTGGGGGTATCAGCCCCAGCATTTT.

This clonotype was picked up one time. Possible read error: a much larger clone is one base away. The V and J genes are TRBV6-5 and TRBJ2-3; possibly TRBD1 or TRBD2 for D (5 bases each). The CDR3 sequence is 13 residues long. The germline V gene encodes CDR1 MNHEY and CDR2 SVGAGI. The CDR3 region is CVSRDRSTDTQYF. The CDR3 nucleotides read TGTGTCAGCCGGGACCGAAGCACAGATACGCAGTATTTT.

Worth noting for this clonotype: The junction and the germline gene differ at one end; a read error may be behind it. This chain joins TRBV29-1 and TRBJ2-2; D possibly corresponds to TRBD1 (5 bases). The CDR3 contains 14 residues. Germline CDR1 and CDR2: SQVTM and ANQGSEA. CDR3 DNA: TGCAGCGTCCAGGGAAAGGGGAACACCCGGGAGCTGTTTTTT. Its translation: CSVQGKGNTRELFF.